The clone carrying this TCR beta chain has only one observation. This may stem from a read error, because a much larger clone lies one nucleotide away. The data were taken from a study of early T cells in non-severe SARS-CoV-2 infection. MiXCR, run by TCRdb on the 5' RACE reads, gives a single entry per CDR3 protein. The sample lists more than 25,000 distinct CDR3 sequences, about 4.6% occurring once. Germline V gives CDR1 SGHAT, CDR2 FQNNGV. Between the trimmed V and J ends, which lost 3 bases and 2 bases, there was a span of 9 bases. The CDR3 spans 14 residues. The sequencing input was whole blood. The clonotype comes from an adult who was a healthcare worker with PCR-confirmed SARS-CoV-2 infection or an uninfected control (not recorded which). The genes are TRBV11-2 and TRBJ2-3, with D possibly matching TRBD2 (6 bases). In DNA, the CDR3 is TGTGCCAGCAGCTTGCGGGGCGACACAGATACGCAGTATTTT. As protein: CASSLRGDTDTQYF.